This T cell receptor (beta chain) derives from a study of T cell repertoires in cytomegalovirus infection (dated by TCRdb to the late 2010s). In the study overall: Donor HLA type was relevant to the analysis, because carriage of CMV infection together with the matching HLA type was indicated by public TCR beta signatures.

Findings and caveats that apply to the study as a whole: In both this cohort and an independent cohort of 350 or so donors, the cumulative frequency of public TCR beta family members distinguished carriers of CMV infection plus the relevant HLA type. The ex vivo response was dominated by HLA-C-restricted CMV-specific TCR beta clonotypes, and the single most frequent clonotype in two of eight donors was supplied by these HLA-C-restricted clonotypes.

According to the germline V gene, CDR1 reads MDHEN and CDR2 reads SYDVKM. V was cut back by 4 bases and J by 3 bases, leaving a gap of 15 bases between them. From the cysteine through the phenylalanine, the CDR3 covers 15 amino acids. This entry keeps only the CDR3 DNA: 45 bases, framed from base 1. In its sample, this clonotype was seen many times. No cognate antigen has been identified for it. Nothing much larger sits one base from this clone, and base qualities are not available. The sequencing machine was an Illumina HiSeq 1500. TCRdb's own reprocessing of the public reads used fastp at Q25 and MiXCR and kept productive beta chains. For every CDR3 protein sequence, its rows merge into one entry that carries the most common genes and DNA. This sample lists roughly 760,000 distinct CDR3 sequences; approximately 40% were detected once. About 2.8% of the sample lies in the top ten.

Sequencing used PBMCs. The TCR was taken from a human donor in good health (CMV status not recorded). Some clones in this sample may be carry-over from other donors' samples. This sequence uses TRBV28 and TRBJ1-1; no D segment can be confidently identified. The DNA sequence is given as TGTGCCAGCAGTTCTCCATCCATTGGGGACACTGAAGCTTTCTTT. Translated, this is CASSSPSIGDTEAFF.